The T cell receptor (beta chain) described here comes from a study of OX40 agonist ivuxolimab in advanced cancers. For the study at large: It was ivuxolimab, an agonistic anti-OX40 (CD134) antibody, that patients were treated with.

The CDR3 contains 15 residues. V was shortened by 1 base and J by 4 bases, with 13 bases between the two germline ends. From germline, CDR1 is SEHNR and CDR2 FQNEAQ (reference sequence). Details on this clone: Its antigen remains unknown.

Profiled with immunoSEQ multiplex PCR; TCRdb holds only in-frame clones, not every one. The repertoire includes roughly 38,000 clones, approximately 87% of them detected once, and approximately 35% sits in the top ten. Findings of the study overall: Several nonresponders also turned out to have low normalized T-cell clonal expansion. Partial responders receiving 0.1-3.0 mg/kg showed among the lowest clonal expansion.

This receptor was identified in an adult with an advanced solid tumor such as melanoma, head and neck, liver or kidney cancer. Sequenced material: CD4+ or CD8+ T cells sorted from blood, taken in a trial of the OX40 agonist ivuxolimab. The V call is TRBV7-9, the J call TRBJ2-5; D perhaps matches TRBD1 (5 bases). The CDR3 loop is CASSLGNQGPETQYF. The CDR3 DNA reads TGTGCCAGCAGCTTAGGTAATCAGGGCCCAGAGACCCAGTACTTC.